This T cell receptor beta chain appears in the sequencing data of a study of memory CD4+ T cells and cytomegalovirus serostatus. Study-wide points: Suggested: most of the CMV-linked TCR signature lies in CD4+ memory cells. Median bootstrapped AUC for CMV status was roughly 0.95 originally, 0.85 to 0.92 US-trained. Each of 67 CMV-associated TCRbeta sequences occurred in one to five individuals.

Under the authors' procedure: Out-of-frame sequences were removed, leaving a few million distinct TCRbeta sequences. Sequencing was performed with immunoSEQ multiplex PCR; in TCRdb, only in-frame clones are kept and a portion is missing. That table furnishes V, J and clone size, whereas the DNA furnished D and trimming. The table has 30,000 to 40,000 clones, 70% to 85% seen once; the top ten hold approximately 5%. The germline CDR1 and CDR2 sequences are SGHTA and FQGTGA. Trimming removed 3 bases at V and 6 bases at J, with 9 bases between. CDR3 length equals 13 residues. Single viable CD3+CD4+CD8-CD45RO+ cells were sorted as the memory CD4+ T cells. Notes on this clone: Its matching antigen is unknown.

The chain employs TRBV7-3 and TRBJ2-1, with D tentatively TRBD2 (6 bases). The receptor's source is an adult in good health and CMV-seropositive. Sample: memory CD4+ T cells from blood. CDR3 DNA sequence: TGTGCCAGCAGCTTGGGACTGGGCAATGAGCAGTTCTTC. This encodes CASSLGLGNEQFF.